This TCR beta chain derives from a study of cytomegalovirus exposure and HLA in healthy donors. Points from the study as a whole: It was 150 to 200 TCR beta chains that were listed as cytomegalovirus-associated. Across donors, most TCRs were seen rarely, yet some public ones were widespread. Using the classifier, cytomegalovirus status was reportedly diagnosed with high specificity and sensitivity.

V lost 0 bases, J lost 3 bases, and 4 bases stayed unmatched. This CDR3 spans 15 amino acids. Germline V gene lookup returns CDR1 SGDLS and CDR2 YYNGEE. Method: immunoSEQ multiplex PCR; TCRdb's copy keeps in-frame clones and lacks some. This sample has about 130,000 clones, with 94% found just once. As to this clone: Its antigen is as yet unknown.

The donors were part of the validation cohort, which consisted of more than 90 subjects and was separate from the first cohort of several hundred subjects. This sequence originates from a young man in good health and CMV-seropositive. The sequenced sample consisted of PBMCs. V is TRBV9 and J is TRBJ2-7, with 9 bases aligning to TRBD2. CDR3 coding DNA: TGTGCCAGCAGCGTAGCGGTAGCGGGGGTCTACGAGCAGTACTTC. Protein: CASSVAVAGVYEQYF.